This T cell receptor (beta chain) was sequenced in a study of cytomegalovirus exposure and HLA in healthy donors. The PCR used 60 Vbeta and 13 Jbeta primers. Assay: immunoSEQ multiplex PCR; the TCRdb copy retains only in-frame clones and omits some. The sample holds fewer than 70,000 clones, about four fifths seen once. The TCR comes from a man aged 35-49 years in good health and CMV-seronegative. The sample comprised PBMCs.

The CDR3 DNA follows: TGTGCCAGCAGCTTGCTTCCCGGGACTAGCTTGTTTGGGGAGCTGTTTTTT. Its protein is CASSLLPGTSLFGELFF. V usage is TRBV5-6 and J usage is TRBJ2-2; 9 nucleotides match TRBD2. J lost 8 bases, V lost 1 base, and 12 bases had no gene match. This CDR3 spans 17 amino acids. Germline V gene sequence: CDR1 SGHDT, CDR2 YYEEEE.